The present T cell receptor (beta chain) was sequenced within a study of breast tumors, draining lymph nodes, adjacent tissues. Findings and limits, study-wide: Findings are consistent with lymph node origin and intratumoral expansion of most tumor T cells. Compared with lymph nodes, tumors were less diverse; compared with nontumor tissue, more. Luminal-like breast cancer showed significantly greater tumor-nontumor repertoire similarity than basal-like breast cancer did.

One entry per CDR3 protein results from TCRdb running MiXCR on the multiplex PCR reads. The sample includes roughly 130,000 distinct CDR3 sequences, around a third seen only once; the top ten take 2% to 2.5%. This clonotype occurred many times. What it binds is unknown. Samples came from axillary lymph nodes draining the breast cancer. Per the germline V gene, CDR1 is SGHRS and CDR2 is YFSETQ. CDR3 size: 16 residues. V shed 0 bases and J shed 6 bases, with 18 bases lying between them. The chain employs TRBV5-1 and TRBJ1-2; D is possibly TRBD1 (6 bases). The source is a female donor with breast cancer. Some clones in this sample may be carry-over from other donors' samples. The sequenced sample was axillary lymph node tissue. CDR3 residues: CASSLGYTRGRDGYTF. The CDR3 DNA sequence: TGCGCCAGCAGCTTGGGATATACCCGGGGGCGAGATGGCTACACCTTC.